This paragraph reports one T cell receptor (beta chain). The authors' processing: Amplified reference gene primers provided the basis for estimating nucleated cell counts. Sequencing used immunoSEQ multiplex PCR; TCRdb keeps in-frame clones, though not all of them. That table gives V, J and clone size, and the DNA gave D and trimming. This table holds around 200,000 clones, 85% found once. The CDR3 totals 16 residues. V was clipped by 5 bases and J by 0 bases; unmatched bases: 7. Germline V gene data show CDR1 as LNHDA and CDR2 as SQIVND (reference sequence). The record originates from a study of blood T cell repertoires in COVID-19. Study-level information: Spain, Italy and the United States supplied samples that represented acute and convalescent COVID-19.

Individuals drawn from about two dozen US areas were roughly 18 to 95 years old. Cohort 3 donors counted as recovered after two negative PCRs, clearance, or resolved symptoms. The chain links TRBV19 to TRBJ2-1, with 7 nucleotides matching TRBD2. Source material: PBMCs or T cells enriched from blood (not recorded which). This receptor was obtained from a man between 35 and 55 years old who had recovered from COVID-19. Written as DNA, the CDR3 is TGTGCCAGTAGTGGTTTGCGGGAGAGCTCCTACAATGAGCAGTTCTTC. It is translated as CASSGLRESSYNEQFF.